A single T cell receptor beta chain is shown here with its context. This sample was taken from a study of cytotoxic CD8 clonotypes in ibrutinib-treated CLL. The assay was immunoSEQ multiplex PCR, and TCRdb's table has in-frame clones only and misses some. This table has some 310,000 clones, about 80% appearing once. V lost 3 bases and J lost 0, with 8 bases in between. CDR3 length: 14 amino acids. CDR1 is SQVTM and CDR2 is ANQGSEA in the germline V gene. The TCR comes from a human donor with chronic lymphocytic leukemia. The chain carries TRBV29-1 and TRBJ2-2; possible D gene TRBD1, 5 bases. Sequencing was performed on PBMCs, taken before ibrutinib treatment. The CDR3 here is CSVEWGANTGELFF. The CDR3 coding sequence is TGCAGCGTTGAGTGGGGCGCGAACACCGGGGAGCTGTTTTTT.